This T cell receptor beta chain was documented in a study of shared clonotypes between healthy human individuals. As for the study in general: Donors consisted of a couple of women and a few men between 18 and 49.

Study-level points and caveats: Memory subsets had estimated richness that was generally smaller than that of naive subsets.

As regards this clone: Its matching antigen is unknown.

The CDR3 loop spans 16 amino acids. Trimming took 3 bases from V and 5 from J, leaving 17 bases between them. From germline, CDR1 is MNHEY and CDR2 SMNVEV (reference sequence). In the original analysis: ImmunoSEQ sequences covered only the junction and lacked quality scores; filtering therefore differed. Only in-frame clones appear in the TCRdb table, and some are missing; sequencing was by immunoSEQ multiplex PCR. The V and J calls and clone size were taken over from that table, and D and trimming were inferred from the DNA. The sample holds 650,000 to 700,000 clones, 90% seen once. The sequence was collected from a man younger than 35 in good health. Some clones in this sample may be carry-over from other donors' samples. The chain has TRBV27 and TRBJ2-1, with D perhaps being TRBD1 or TRBD2 (5 bases each). The source material was memory CD8+ T cells from PBMCs. Subset given: CD45RO+ cells pooled with CCR7-negative TemRA cells. This chain's CDR3 is CASSFQARGYDNEQFF. The CDR3 nucleotides are TGTGCCAGCAGTTTTCAAGCCCGGGGCTACGACAATGAGCAGTTCTTC.